At least ten counts were recorded for the clone carrying this TCR beta chain. Trimming shortened V by 0 bases and J by 5 bases, and 12 bases separated the two germline ends. Looked up from germline, CDR1 is SGHRS and CDR2 is YFSETQ. The CDR3 length is 15 residues. Researchers prepared the TCRbeta library using unique molecular identifiers, the study reports. From the PCR reads, TCRdb called clonotypes with MiXCR, one entry per CDR3 protein. The sample carries around 680,000 distinct CDR3 sequences, roughly 17% recorded once. The data originate from a study of T-cell reconstitution after alpha-beta-depleted transplantation in children.

The sample here was PBMCs from the stem cell graft donor, taken from the stem cell graft. This chain joins TRBV5-1 and TRBJ2-1, with D perhaps assigned TRBD1 or TRBD2 (5 bases each). The clonotype was recovered from a human donor who donated a stem cell graft to a child with acute myeloid leukemia. The CDR3: CASSLGQRGHNEQFF. Here the CDR3 DNA reads TGCGCCAGCAGCTTGGGCCAACGGGGACACAATGAGCAGTTCTTC.